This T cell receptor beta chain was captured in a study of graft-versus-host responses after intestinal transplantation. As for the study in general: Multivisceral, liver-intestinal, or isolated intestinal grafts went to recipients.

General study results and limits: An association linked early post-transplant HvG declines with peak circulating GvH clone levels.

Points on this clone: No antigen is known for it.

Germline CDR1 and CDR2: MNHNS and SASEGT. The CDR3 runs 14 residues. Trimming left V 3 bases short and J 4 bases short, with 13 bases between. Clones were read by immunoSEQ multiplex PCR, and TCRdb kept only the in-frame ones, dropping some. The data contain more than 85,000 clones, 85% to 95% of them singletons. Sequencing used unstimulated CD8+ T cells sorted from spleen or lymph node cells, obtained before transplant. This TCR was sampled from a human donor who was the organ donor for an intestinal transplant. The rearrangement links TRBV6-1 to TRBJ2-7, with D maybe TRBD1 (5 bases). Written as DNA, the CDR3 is TGTGCCAGCAGTGACCTGACAGATACTTACGAGCAGTACTTC. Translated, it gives CASSDLTDTYEQYF.